This entry lists 22 T cell receptor beta chains sequenced from one sample in a study of blood T cells in healthy people across ages (dated by TCRdb to the mid-2010s). Library generation was performed with 5' RACE. The listed sequencing device is Illumina HiSeq 2500. A second 7 to 11 cycle PCR used a sample-barcoded 5' primer and a J-beta primer mix. The public sequencing data were trimmed at Q25 with fastp and processed into clonotypes with MiXCR by TCRdb, which kept only in-frame beta chains. Under each unique CDR3 protein, matching rows form one entry showing the most common genes and DNA. The sample yields approximately 830,000 distinct CDR3 sequences; around two thirds were counted once. About a quarter of the sample is in the top ten clones. The source material was blood. The receptors here all came from a man between 25 and 39 years old in good health.

CDR3 residues: CASSLALGTGANVLTF. For the CDR3, the DNA is TGCGCCAGCAGCTTGGCCTTGGGTACTGGGGCCAACGTCCTGACTTTC. The V and J genes are TRBV5-1 and TRBJ2-6; unclear D gene. The CDR3 covers 16 residues. V lost 0 bases and J lost 2, with 9 bases in between. Germline CDR1 is SGHRS and CDR2 is YFSETQ.

The chain carries TRBV7-9 and TRBJ1-2; D is unresolved. With 5 bases removed from V and 0 bases from J, the gap between germline ends came to 16 bases. The CDR3 loop spans 16 amino acids. Germline V gene sequence: CDR1 SEHNR, CDR2 FQNEAQ (reference sequence). CDR3 residues: CASSPLGYTTNYGYTF. As DNA, the CDR3 is TGTGCCAGCAGCCCCCTAGGGTACACTACTAACTATGGCTACACCTTC. Filled out from reference TRBV7-9 and TRBJ1-2, the complete variable domain reads DTGVSQNPRHKITKRGQNVTFRCDPISEHNRLYWYRQTLGQGPEFLTYFQNEAQLEKSRLLSDRFSAERPKGSFSTLEIQRTEQGDSAMYLCASSPLGYTTNYGYTFGSGTRLTVV.

The V call is TRBV2, the J call TRBJ2-3; no firm D call. The V and J ends lost 6 bases and 14 bases respectively, with 12 bases between them. The CDR3 covers 10 residues. Germline CDR1 and CDR2: SNHLY and FYNNEI. The CDR3: CASRSDHAYF. The DNA for the CDR3 is TGTGCCAGCAGATCGGACCATGCGTATTTT. Combining the CDR3 with reference TRBV2 and TRBJ2-3 gives the whole variable domain EPEVTQTPSHQVTQMGQEVILRCVPISNHLYFYWYRQILGQKVEFLVSFYNNEISEKSEIFDDQFSVERPDGSNFTLKIRSTKLEDSAMYFCASRSDHAYFGPGTRLTVL.

The chain carries TRBV20-1 and TRBJ2-7; D ambiguous. The V end lost 6 bases, the J end lost 0 bases, and 12 bases lay between the germline ends. CDR1 is DFQATT, CDR2 SNEGSKA, per germline (reference sequence). This CDR3 contains 13 residues. The CDR3 sequence: CSATDLSSYEQYF. Written as DNA, the CDR3 is TGCAGTGCCACCGACCTAAGCTCCTACGAGCAGTACTTC.

The gene calls are TRBV7-2 and TRBJ2-2, with 7 positions matching TRBD2. This CDR3 is built from 16 residues. CDR1 SGHTA and CDR2 FQGNSA come from the germline V gene. V shed 2 bases and J 1 base; nucleotides not matched to a gene: 4. CDR3 amino acids: CASSLLPSGNTGELFF. CDR3 DNA sequence: TGTGCCAGCAGCTTACTGCCTAGCGGGAACACCGGGGAGCTGTTTTTT.

As for this clonotype: At one end the junction does not follow the germline gene, possibly because of a read error. V and J are TRBV3-1 and TRBJ2-3; no definite D call. Looked up from germline, CDR1 is LGHDT and CDR2 is YNNKEL (reference sequence). The CDR3 is 13 amino acids. CDR3 sequence (DNA): TGTGCCAGCAGCCAAAGTGGCACAGATACGCTGTATTTT. It translates to CASSQSGTDTLYF.

The chain combines TRBV7-9 with TRBJ2-3, with TRBD2 as a possible D gene (5 bases). Per the germline V gene, CDR1 is SEHNR and CDR2 is FQNEAQ (reference sequence). This CDR3 is 12 amino acids long. V was pared by 7 bases and J by 5 bases, with 10 bases between. The CDR3 loop is CASMGEGDTQYF. DNA for the CDR3: TGTGCCAGCATGGGTGAGGGAGATACGCAGTATTTT.

The chain joins TRBV7-2 to TRBJ2-1, with 10 nucleotides matching TRBD1. Trimming cost V 5 bases and J 8 bases; bases outside gene matches: 15. The CDR3 is 17 amino acids. CDR1 and CDR2 from the germline V gene are SGHTA and FQGNSA. The CDR3 nucleotides are TGTGCCAGCAGCCCCCGTCATGGACAGGGGGAAGGCTATGAGCAGTTCTTC. The encoded protein is CASSPRHGQGEGYEQFF.

The chain recombines TRBV30 with TRBJ1-2; D might be TRBD1 (6 bases). The CDR3 totals 14 residues. Looked up from germline, CDR1 is GTSNPN and CDR2 is SVGIG (reference sequence). Between the trimmed V and J ends, which lost 1 base and 4 bases, there was a span of 13 bases. CDR3: CAWSASGAGYGYTF. The DNA of the CDR3 is TGTGCCTGGAGTGCTTCAGGGGCTGGCTATGGCTACACCTTC. Together with reference TRBV30 and TRBJ1-2, the CDR3 gives the full variable domain: SQTIHQWPATLVQPVGSPLSLECTVEGTSNPNLYWYRQAAGRGLQLLFYSVGIGQISSEVPQNLSASRPQDRQFILSSKKLLLSDSGFYLCAWSASGAGYGYTFGSGTRLTVV.

In its sample, this clonotype was seen a few times. The chain recombines TRBV6-6 with TRBJ2-5; either TRBD1 or TRBD2 may fit D (6 bases each). The CDR3 is 12 amino acids. The V end lost 7 bases, the J end lost 3 bases, and 9 bases lay between the germline ends. Germline CDR1 is MNHNY and CDR2 is SVGAGI (reference sequence). CDR3 protein: CASKGGKETQYF. Here the CDR3 DNA reads TGTGCCAGCAAGGGGGGAAAAGAGACCCAGTACTTC.

This clonotype was detected ten times or more. V is TRBV27 and J is TRBJ2-7; no clear D gene. Trimming stripped 2 bases from V and 6 bases from J, with 11 bases between. The CDR3 length is 13 residues. Germline CDR1 reads MNHEY; CDR2 reads SMNVEV (reference sequence). The CDR3 sequence: CASSLKVFGEQYF. Here the CDR3 DNA reads TGTGCCAGCAGTTTAAAAGTTTTCGGCGAGCAGTACTTC.

V usage is TRBV5-1 and J usage is TRBJ2-7; tentatively, D is TRBD2 (5 bases). The CDR3 is 16 residues long. V gave up 0 bases and J gave up 4 bases, with 17 bases separating them. Germline V lookup: CDR1 SGHRS, CDR2 YFSETQ. In DNA form, the CDR3 reads TGCGCCAGCAGCTTGGAGCATGTCGGGGTACCATACGAGCAGTACTTC. This gives the protein CASSLEHVGVPYEQYF. The entire variable domain, with the rest obtained from reference TRBV5-1 and TRBJ2-7, is as follows: KAGVTQTPRYLIKTRGQQVTLSCSPISGHRSVSWYQQTPGQGLQFLFEYFSETQRNKGNFPGRFSGRQFSNSRSEMNVSTLELGDSALYLCASSLEHVGVPYEQYFGPGTRLTVT.

This clonotype was detected a few times. V is TRBV7-2 and J is TRBJ2-1; a weak D match, TRBD2 (6 bases). Judging by the DNA end, TRBJ2-7 fits better; the J call may be wrong. Germline V gene lookup returns CDR1 SGHTA and CDR2 FQGNSA. CDR3 length: 15 amino acids. The CDR3 nucleotides are TGTGCCAGCAGCCTACAACCGACTAGGGGCTACGAGCAGTACTTC. This translates into CASSLQPTRGYEQYF.

The sample holds a few counts of this clonotype. The chain uses TRBV10-3 and TRBJ2-7; D not certain. Germline V CDR1 and CDR2: ENHRY, SYGVKD. CDR3 length: 11 amino acids. V was trimmed by 7 bases and J by 3 bases, leaving 7 bases between them. The CDR3 loop reads CAIMVDYEQYF. CDR3 in DNA: TGTGCCATCATGGTCGACTACGAGCAGTACTTC.

The chain employs TRBV6-5 and TRBJ2-1; TRBD2 might be the D (6 bases). Germline V CDR1 and CDR2: MNHEY, SVGAGI. The CDR3 runs to 15 residues. Trimming cost V 5 bases and J 5 bases, with 16 bases left between them. The CDR3 loop reads CASSPRRGPNNEQFF. The CDR3 nucleotides are TGTGCCAGCAGTCCACGGAGGGGACCTAACAATGAGCAGTTCTTC.

The chain uses TRBV7-2 and TRBJ2-3; D unresolved. CDR1 and CDR2 (germline): SGHTA, FQGNSA. V lost 4 bases and J lost 6, with 11 bases in between. The CDR3 is made up of 13 amino acids. CDR3 sequence (DNA): TGTGCCAGCAGCTCCCCCTGGACGGATACGCAGTATTTT. This codes for CASSSPWTDTQYF. The complete variable domain, with remaining parts taken from reference TRBV7-2 and TRBJ2-3, reads GAGVSQSPSNKVTEKGKDVELRCDPISGHTALYWYRQSLGQGLEFLIYFQGNSAPDKSGLPSDRFSAERTGGSVSTLTIQRTQQEDSAVYLCASSSPWTDTQYFGPGTRLTVL.

The V and J genes are TRBV4-3 and TRBJ2-7, with TRBD1 identical over 9 bases. The length of the CDR3 is 17 residues. V shed 0 bases and J 1 base; nucleotides not matched to a gene: 7. Germline CDR1 is LGHNA and CDR2 is YSLEER. CDR3 residues: CASSQDSPDRGSYEQYF. CDR3 coding DNA: TGCGCCAGCAGCCAAGATTCCCCGGACAGGGGTTCCTACGAGCAGTACTTC.

CDR3 sequence: CASSYQGPGEQYF. Here the CDR3 DNA reads TGTGCCAGCAGTTATCAGGGGCCGGGGGAGCAGTACTTC. The chain joins TRBV6-5 to TRBJ2-5, with D possibly being TRBD1 or TRBD2 (6 bases each). CDR1 MNHEY and CDR2 SVGAGI come from the germline V gene. V was clipped by 3 bases and J by 11 bases, with 16 bases between them. This CDR3 comprises 13 residues.

The chain has TRBV9 and TRBJ2-1; TRBD2 might be the D (5 bases). Germline V CDR1 and CDR2: SGDLS, YYNGEE. V lost 2 bases and J 7 bases, leaving 19 bases between the germline ends. There are 16 residues in the CDR3. CDR3 in DNA: TGTGCCAGCAGCGTCCAGCCGGTACTAGATAGAAATGAGCAGTTCTTC. Translated, it gives CASSVQPVLDRNEQFF.

The chain recombines TRBV7-3 with TRBJ2-7; maybe TRBD1 (6 bases). The J call may be mistaken, given a closer DNA end match to TRBJ2-5. Germline V gene data show CDR1 as SGHTA and CDR2 as FQGTGA. The CDR3 has 16 amino acids. CDR3 residues: CASSLMGRGGQETQYF. The CDR3, as DNA: TGTGCCAGCAGCTTAATGGGCAGGGGTGGCCAAGAGACCCAGTACTTC.

The V call is TRBV7-9, the J call TRBJ2-7, with TRBD1 matching 8 bases. With 4 bases clipped from V and 10 bases from J, the junction kept 12 bases outside the gene matches. The length of the CDR3 is 14 residues. Germline values: CDR1 SEHNR, CDR2 FQNEAQ (reference sequence). The CDR3 loop reads CASSSGGGLLLQYF. In nucleotides, the CDR3 is TGTGCCAGCAGCTCAGGGGGCGGTCTACTACTCCAGTACTTC.

The chain couples TRBV5-1 to TRBJ2-1; unclear D gene. Germline CDR1 reads SGHRS; CDR2 reads YFSETQ. The CDR3 has 15 amino acids. V lost 7 bases to trimming and J lost 9 bases, with 23 bases between them. The CDR3 region is CASRTGQAKLTEQFF. The CDR3 DNA sequence: TGCGCCAGCCGTACCGGTCAGGCGAAACTCACTGAGCAGTTCTTC. The full variable domain, its missing parts supplied by reference TRBV5-1 and TRBJ2-1, is KAGVTQTPRYLIKTRGQQVTLSCSPISGHRSVSWYQQTPGQGLQFLFEYFSETQRNKGNFPGRFSGRQFSNSRSEMNVSTLELGDSALYLCASRTGQAKLTEQFFGPGTRLTVL.